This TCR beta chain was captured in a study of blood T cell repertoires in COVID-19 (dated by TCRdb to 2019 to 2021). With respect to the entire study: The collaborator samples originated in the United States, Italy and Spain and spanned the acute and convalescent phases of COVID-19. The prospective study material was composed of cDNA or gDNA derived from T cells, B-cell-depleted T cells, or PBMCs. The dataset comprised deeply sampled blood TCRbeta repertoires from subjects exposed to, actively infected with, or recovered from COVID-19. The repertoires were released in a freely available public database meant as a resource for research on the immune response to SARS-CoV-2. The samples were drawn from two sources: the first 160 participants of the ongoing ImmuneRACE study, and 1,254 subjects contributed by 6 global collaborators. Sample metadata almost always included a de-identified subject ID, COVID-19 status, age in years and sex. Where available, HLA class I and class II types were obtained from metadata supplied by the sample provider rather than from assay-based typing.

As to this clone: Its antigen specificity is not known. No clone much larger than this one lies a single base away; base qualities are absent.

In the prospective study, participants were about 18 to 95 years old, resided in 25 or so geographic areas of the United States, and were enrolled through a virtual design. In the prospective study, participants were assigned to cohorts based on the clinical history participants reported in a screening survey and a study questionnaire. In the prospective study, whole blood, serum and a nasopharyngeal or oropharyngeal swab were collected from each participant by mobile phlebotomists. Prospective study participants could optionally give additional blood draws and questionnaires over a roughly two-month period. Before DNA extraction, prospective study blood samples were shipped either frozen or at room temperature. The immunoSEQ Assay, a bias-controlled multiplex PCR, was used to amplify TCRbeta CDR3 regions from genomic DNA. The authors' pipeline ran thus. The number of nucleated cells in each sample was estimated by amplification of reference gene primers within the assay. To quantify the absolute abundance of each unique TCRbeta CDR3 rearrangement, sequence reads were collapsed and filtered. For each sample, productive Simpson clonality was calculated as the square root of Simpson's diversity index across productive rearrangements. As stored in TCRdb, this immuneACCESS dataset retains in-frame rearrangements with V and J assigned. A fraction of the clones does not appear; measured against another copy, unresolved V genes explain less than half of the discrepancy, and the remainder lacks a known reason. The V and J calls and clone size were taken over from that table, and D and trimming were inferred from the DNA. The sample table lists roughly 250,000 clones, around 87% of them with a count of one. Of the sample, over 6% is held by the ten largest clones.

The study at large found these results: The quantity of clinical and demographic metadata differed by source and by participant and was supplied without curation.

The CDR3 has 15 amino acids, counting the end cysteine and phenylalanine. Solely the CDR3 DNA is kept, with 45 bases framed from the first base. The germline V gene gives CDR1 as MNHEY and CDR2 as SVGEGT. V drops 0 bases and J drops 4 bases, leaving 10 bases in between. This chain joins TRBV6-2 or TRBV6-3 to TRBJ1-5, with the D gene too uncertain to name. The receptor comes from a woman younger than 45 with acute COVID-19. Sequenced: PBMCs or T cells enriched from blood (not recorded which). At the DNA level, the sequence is TGTGCCAGCAGTTACTCGATTTCGGGGAATCAGCCCCAGCATTTT. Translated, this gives CASSYSISGNQPQHF.